The 6 T cell receptor beta chains below were found in one sample sequenced in a study of blood T cell repertoires in COVID-19. The method was immunoSEQ multiplex PCR; TCRdb's version includes in-frame clones alone and lacks a portion of them. The table records approximately 250,000 clones, less than 90% of them present only once. The sequenced material came from peripheral blood. The receptors were sampled from a woman in her 70s with COVID-19, enrolled during active disease.

This chain joins TRBV7-2 and TRBJ2-1; D is unresolved. V was cut by 2 bases and J by 0 bases, with 8 bases left in between. Per the germline V gene, CDR1 is SGHTA and CDR2 is FQGNSA. CDR3 size: 15 residues. The CDR3, as DNA: TGTGCCAGCAGCTTAACCCACAGCTCCTACAATGAGCAGTTCTTC. Protein product: CASSLTHSSYNEQFF.

V and J are TRBV5-4 and TRBJ2-2; a weak D match, TRBD1 (5 bases). This CDR3 contains 17 residues. V was pared by 1 base and J by 0 bases, with 13 bases between. The germline CDR1 and CDR2 sequences are SGHNT and YYREEE (reference sequence). The CDR3 protein is CASSLRFPGTNTGELFF. As DNA, the CDR3 is TGTGCCAGCAGCTTGCGTTTCCCAGGGACGAACACCGGGGAGCTGTTTTTT.

In its sample, this clone was seen a few times. This sequence joins TRBV30 and TRBJ1-6; no firm D call. With 4 bases removed from V and 6 bases from J, the gap between germline ends came to 13 bases. The length of the CDR3 is 14 residues. Germline V lookup: CDR1 GTSNPN, CDR2 SVGIG (reference sequence). CDR3: CAWKLGAGNSPLHF. The CDR3 DNA reads TGTGCCTGGAAGCTTGGAGCTGGTAATTCACCCCTCCACTTT.

The chain has TRBV4-3 and TRBJ2-7, with 12 bases that match TRBD2. J was trimmed by 7 bases and V by 0 bases; bases with no gene match: 4. This CDR3 has 15 amino acids. Germline-derived CDR1 and CDR2 are LGHNA and YSLEER. The CDR3 here is CASSQELAGGSEQYF. The DNA of the CDR3 is TGCGCCAGCAGCCAAGAGCTAGCGGGGGGGAGTGAGCAGTACTTC.

The chain is built from TRBV5-1 and TRBJ2-3; 8 nucleotides line up with TRBD2. In germline, CDR1 is SGHRS, CDR2 YFSETQ. V dropped 0 bases and J dropped 5; count of bases not matched to a gene: 8. The CDR3 covers 16 residues. The CDR3 DNA reads as TGCGCCAGCAGCTTGGGGCCGGGGGGGCAAGGAGATACGCAGTATTTT. It yields the protein CASSLGPGGQGDTQYF.

V gene TRBV5-6 combines with J gene TRBJ1-2; the D gene is possibly TRBD1 (6 bases). With 6 bases removed from V and 0 bases from J, the gap between germline ends came to 12 bases. The CDR3 covers 14 residues. CDR1 is SGHDT and CDR2 is YYEEEE in the germline V gene. The CDR3 region has the DNA TGTGCCAGCAAAACGGGACACTCTAACTATGGCTACACCTTC. Its translation: CASKTGHSNYGYTF.